This T cell receptor beta chain was obtained from a study of neurological immune-mediated disorders. With V trimmed by 4 bases and J by 4 bases, 5 bases remained unmatched. From germline, CDR1 is LGHDT and CDR2 YNNKEL (reference sequence). CDR3 length: 15 amino acids. The controls, all healthy individuals, were blood bank volunteers in Maryland, USA. The unsorted libraries were prepared from 2 million PBMCs (stored at -80 C). This clonotype was counted at least ten times. The authors produced cDNA by 5'RACE using 10-nucleotide random UMIs. TCRdb reprocessed the 5' RACE reads with MiXCR, giving one entry per CDR3 protein. The sample holds under 85,000 distinct CDR3 sequences, 13% to 15% seen once.

This receptor was taken from a woman aged 45-65 years in good health. Sequencing input: PBMCs. V and J are TRBV3-1 and TRBJ2-7; 12 bases align to TRBD2. As DNA, the CDR3 is TGTGCCAGCAGCCCAGGACTAGCGGGATGGTACGAGCAGTACTTC. It translates to CASSPGLAGWYEQYF.